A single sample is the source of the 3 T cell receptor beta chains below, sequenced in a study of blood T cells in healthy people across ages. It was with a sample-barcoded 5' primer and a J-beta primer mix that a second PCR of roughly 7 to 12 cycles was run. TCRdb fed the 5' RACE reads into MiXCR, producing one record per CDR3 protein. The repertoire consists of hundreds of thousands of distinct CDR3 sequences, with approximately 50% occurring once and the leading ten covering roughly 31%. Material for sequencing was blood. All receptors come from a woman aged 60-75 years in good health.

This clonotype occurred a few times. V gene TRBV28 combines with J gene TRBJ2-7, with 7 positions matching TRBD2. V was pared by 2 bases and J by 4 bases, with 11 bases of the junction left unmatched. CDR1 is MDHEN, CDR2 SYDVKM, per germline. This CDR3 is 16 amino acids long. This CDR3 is CASSLRSAGVRYEQYF. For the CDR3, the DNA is TGTGCCAGCAGTTTAAGATCGGCGGGAGTAAGATACGAGCAGTACTTC.

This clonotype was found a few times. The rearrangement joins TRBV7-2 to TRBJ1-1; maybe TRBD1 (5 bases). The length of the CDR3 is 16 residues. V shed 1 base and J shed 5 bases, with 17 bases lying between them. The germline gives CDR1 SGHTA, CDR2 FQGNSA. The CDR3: CASSLGTLGSGTEAFF. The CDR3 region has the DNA TGTGCCAGCAGCTTAGGGACACTGGGCTCGGGGACTGAAGCTTTCTTT.

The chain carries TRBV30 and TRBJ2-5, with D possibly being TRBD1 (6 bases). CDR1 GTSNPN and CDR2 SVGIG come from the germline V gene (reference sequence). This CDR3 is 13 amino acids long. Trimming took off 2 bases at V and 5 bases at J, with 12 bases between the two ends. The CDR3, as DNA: TGTGCCTGGAGTCCAGGGGTGGGGGAGACCCAGTACTTC. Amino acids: CAWSPGVGETQYF.